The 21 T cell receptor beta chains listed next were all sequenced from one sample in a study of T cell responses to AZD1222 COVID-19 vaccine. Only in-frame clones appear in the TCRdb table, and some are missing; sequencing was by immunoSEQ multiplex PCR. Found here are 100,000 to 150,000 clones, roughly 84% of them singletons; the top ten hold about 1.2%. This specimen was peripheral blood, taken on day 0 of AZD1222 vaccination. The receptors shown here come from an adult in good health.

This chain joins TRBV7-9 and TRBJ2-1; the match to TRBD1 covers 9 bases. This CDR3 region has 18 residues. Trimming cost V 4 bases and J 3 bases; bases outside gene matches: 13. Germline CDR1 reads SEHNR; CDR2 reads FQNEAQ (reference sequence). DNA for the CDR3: TGTGCCAGCAGCTCCCTAGGTCTCGCGGACAGGGGCTACAATGAGCAGTTCTTC. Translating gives CASSSLGLADRGYNEQFF.

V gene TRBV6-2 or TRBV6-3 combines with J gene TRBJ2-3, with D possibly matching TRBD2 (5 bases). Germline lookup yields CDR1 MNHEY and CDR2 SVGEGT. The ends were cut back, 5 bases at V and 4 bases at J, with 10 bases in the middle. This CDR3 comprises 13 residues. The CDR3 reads CASSEGVPDTQYF. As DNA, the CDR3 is TGTGCCAGCAGTGAGGGAGTGCCAGATACGCAGTATTTT.

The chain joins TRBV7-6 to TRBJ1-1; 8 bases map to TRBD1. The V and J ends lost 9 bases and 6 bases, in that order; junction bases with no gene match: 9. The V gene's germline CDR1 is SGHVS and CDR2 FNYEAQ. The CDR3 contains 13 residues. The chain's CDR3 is CASSQGEDAEAFF. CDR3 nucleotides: TGTGCCAGTTCACAGGGGGAAGACGCTGAAGCTTTCTTT.

The CDR3 bases are TGTGCCAGCAGTTGGGGAAATCAGCCCCAGCATTTT. Amino acid sequence: CASSWGNQPQHF. The chain is built from TRBV12-3 or TRBV12-4 and TRBJ1-5; no firm D call. The CDR3 contains 12 residues. V was cut by 4 bases and J by 4 bases, with 5 bases left in between.

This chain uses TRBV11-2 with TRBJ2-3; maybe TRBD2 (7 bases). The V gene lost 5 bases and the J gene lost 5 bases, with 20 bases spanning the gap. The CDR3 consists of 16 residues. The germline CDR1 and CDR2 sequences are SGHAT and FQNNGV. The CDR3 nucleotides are TGTGCCAGCAGCCATCCGTCGGGGGGCGAACAAGATACGCAGTATTTT. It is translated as CASSHPSGGEQDTQYF.

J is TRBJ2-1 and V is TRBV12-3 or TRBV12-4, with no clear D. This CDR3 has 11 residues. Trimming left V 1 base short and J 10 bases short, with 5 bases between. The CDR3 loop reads CASSLGGEQFF. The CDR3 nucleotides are TGTGCCAGCAGTTTAGGCGGAGAGCAGTTCTTC.

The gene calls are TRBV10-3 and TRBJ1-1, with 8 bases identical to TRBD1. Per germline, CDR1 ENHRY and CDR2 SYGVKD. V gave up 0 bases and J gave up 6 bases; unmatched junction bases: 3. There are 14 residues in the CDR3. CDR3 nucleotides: TGTGCCATCAGTGAGTCTACAGGGGGGGCTGAAGCTTTCTTT. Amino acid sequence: CAISESTGGAEAFF.

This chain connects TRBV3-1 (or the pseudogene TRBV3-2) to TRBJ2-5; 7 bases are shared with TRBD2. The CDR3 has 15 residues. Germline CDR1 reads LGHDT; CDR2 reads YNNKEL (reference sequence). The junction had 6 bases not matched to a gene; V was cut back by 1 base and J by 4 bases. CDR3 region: CASSQGGGNSETQYF. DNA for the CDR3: TGTGCCAGCAGCCAAGGGGGGGGTAACTCAGAGACCCAGTACTTC.

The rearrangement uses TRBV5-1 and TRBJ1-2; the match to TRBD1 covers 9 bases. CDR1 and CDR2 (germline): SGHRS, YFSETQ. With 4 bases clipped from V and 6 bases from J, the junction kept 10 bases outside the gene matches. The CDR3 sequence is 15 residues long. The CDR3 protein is CASSKGTGSRHGYTF. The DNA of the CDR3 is TGCGCCAGCAGCAAAGGGACAGGGAGTAGGCATGGCTACACCTTC.

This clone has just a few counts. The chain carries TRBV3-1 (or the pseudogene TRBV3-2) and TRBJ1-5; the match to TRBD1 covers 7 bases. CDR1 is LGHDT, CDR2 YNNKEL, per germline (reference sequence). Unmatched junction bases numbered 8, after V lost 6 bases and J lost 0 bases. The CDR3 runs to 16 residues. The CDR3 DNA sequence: TGTGCCAGCAGTTTAACGACAGGGCATAGCAATCAGCCCCAGCATTTT. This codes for CASSLTTGHSNQPQHF.

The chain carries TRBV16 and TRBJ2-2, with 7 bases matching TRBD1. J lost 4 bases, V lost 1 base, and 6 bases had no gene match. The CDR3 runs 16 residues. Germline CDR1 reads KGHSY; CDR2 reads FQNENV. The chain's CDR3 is CASSQLMGQSTGELFF. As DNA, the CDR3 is TGTGCCAGCAGCCAATTAATGGGACAGAGCACCGGGGAGCTGTTTTTT.

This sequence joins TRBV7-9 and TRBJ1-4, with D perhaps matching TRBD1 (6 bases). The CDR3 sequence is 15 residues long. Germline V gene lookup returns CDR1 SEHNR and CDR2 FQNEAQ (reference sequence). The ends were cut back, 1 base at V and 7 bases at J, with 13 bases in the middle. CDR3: CASSLVPGASEKLFF. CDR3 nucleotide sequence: TGTGCCAGCAGCTTAGTTCCGGGGGCAAGTGAAAAACTGTTTTTT.

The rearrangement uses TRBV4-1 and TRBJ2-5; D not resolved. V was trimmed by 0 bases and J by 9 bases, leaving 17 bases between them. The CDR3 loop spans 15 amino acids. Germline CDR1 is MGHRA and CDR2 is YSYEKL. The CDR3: CASSQDGSGSVAQYF. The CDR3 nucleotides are TGCGCCAGCAGCCAAGATGGGTCTGGATCGGTAGCCCAGTACTTC.

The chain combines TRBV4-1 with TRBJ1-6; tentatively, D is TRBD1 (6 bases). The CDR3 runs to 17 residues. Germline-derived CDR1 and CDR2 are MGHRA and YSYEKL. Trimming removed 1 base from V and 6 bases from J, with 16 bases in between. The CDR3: CASSQGRARGGNSPLHF. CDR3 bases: TGCGCCAGCAGCCAAGGTCGGGCCAGGGGAGGTAATTCACCCCTCCACTTT.

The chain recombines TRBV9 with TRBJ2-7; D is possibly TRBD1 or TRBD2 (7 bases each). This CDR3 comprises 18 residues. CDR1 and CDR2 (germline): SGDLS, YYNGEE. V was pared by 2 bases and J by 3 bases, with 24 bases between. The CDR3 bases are TGTGCCAGCAGCGTTTTTGTGTCAGGGGGGGCACCCCTCTACGAGCAGTACTTC. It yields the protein CASSVFVSGGAPLYEQYF.

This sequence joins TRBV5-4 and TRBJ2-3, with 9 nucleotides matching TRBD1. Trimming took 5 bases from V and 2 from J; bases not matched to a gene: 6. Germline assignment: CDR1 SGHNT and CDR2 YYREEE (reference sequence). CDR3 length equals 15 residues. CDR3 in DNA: TGTGCCAGCAGGTGGGGGACAGGGTCCACAGATACGCAGTATTTT. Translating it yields CASRWGTGSTDTQYF.

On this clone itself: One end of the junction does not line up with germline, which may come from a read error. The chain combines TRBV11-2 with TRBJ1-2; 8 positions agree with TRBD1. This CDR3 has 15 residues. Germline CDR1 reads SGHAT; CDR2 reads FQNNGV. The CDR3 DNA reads TGTGCCAGCAGCCTAGAGGACAGGGTGAACTATGGCTACACCTTC. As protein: CASSLEDRVNYGYTF.

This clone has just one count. The CDR3 here is CASSRTGGNQPQHF. CDR3 bases: TGTGCCAGCAGCCGGACAGGTGGAAATCAGCCCCAGCATTTT. The chain couples TRBV7-2 to TRBJ1-5; 7 bases fit TRBD1. Losses at the gene ends were 5 bases for V and 4 bases for J; bases not matched to a gene: 5. Per the germline V gene, CDR1 is SGHTA and CDR2 is FQGNSA. CDR3 length: 14 amino acids.

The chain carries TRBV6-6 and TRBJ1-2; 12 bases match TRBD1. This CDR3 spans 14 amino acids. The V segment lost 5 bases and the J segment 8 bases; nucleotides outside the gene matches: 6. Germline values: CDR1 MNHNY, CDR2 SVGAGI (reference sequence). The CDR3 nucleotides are TGTGCCAGCAGTACGGGACAGGGGGCGGGAGGCTACACCTTC. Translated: CASSTGQGAGGYTF.

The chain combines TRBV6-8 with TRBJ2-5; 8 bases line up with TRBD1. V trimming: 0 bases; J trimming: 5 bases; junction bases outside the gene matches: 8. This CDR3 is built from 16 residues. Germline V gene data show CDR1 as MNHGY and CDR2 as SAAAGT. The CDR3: CASSYSLDRARETQYF. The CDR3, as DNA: TGTGCCAGCAGTTACTCGCTGGACAGGGCGCGGGAGACCCAGTACTTC.

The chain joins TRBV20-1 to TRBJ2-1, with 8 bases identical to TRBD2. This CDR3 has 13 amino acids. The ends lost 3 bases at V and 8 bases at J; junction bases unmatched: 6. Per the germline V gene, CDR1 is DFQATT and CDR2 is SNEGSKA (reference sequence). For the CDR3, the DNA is TGCAGTGCTAGTCGGGCCGGGGGGGATGAGCAGTTCTTC. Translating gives CSASRAGGDEQFF.